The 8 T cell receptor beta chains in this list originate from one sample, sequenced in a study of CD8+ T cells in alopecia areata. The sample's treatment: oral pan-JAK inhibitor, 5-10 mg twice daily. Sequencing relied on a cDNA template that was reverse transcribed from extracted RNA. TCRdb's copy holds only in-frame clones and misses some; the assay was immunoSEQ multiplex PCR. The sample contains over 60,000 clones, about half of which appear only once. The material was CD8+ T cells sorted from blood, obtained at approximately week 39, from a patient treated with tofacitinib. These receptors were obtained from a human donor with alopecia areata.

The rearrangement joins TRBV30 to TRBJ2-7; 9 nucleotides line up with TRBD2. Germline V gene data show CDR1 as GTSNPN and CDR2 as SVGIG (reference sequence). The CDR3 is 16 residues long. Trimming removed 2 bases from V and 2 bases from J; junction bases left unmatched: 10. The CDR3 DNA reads TGTGCCTGGAGTACCCTAGCGGGACCCCCCCCCTACGAGCAGTACTTC. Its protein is CAWSTLAGPPPYEQYF. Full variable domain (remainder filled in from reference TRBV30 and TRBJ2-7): SQTIHQWPATLVQPVGSPLSLECTVEGTSNPNLYWYRQAAGRGLQLLFYSVGIGQISSEVPQNLSASRPQDRQFILSSKKLLLSDSGFYLCAWSTLAGPPPYEQYFGPGTRLTVT.

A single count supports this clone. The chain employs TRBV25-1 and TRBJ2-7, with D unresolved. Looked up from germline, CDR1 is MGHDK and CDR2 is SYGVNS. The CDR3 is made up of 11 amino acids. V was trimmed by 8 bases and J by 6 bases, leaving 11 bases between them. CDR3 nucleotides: TGTGCCAGCCGGGCAGGTGGCGAGCAGTACTTC. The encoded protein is CASRAGGEQYF.

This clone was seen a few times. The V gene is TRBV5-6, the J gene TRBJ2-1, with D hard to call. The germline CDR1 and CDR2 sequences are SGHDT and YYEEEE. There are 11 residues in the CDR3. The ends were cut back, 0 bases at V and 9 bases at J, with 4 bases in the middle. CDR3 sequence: CASSLGVEQFF. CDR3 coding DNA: TGTGCCAGCAGCTTGGGTGTTGAGCAGTTCTTC.

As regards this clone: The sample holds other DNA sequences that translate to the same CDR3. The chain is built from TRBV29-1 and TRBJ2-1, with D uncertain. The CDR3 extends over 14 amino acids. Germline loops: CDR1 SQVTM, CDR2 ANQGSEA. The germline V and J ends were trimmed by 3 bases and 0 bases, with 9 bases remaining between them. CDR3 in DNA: TGCAGCGTTGATGGCGGTAGCTCCTACAATGAGCAGTTCTTC. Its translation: CSVDGGSSYNEQFF.

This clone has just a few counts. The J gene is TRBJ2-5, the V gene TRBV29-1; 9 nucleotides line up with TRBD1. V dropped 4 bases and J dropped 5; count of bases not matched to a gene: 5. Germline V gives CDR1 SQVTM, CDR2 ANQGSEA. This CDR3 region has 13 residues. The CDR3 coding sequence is TGCAGCGTTGCGTACAGGGGGCAGGAGACCCAGTACTTC. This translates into CSVAYRGQETQYF. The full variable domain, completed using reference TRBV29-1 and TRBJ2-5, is SAVISQKPSRDICQRGTSLTIQCQVDSQVTMMFWYRQQPGQSLTLIATANQGSEATYESGFVIDKFPISRPNLTFSTLTVSNMSPEDSSIYLCSVAYRGQETQYFGPGTRLLVL.

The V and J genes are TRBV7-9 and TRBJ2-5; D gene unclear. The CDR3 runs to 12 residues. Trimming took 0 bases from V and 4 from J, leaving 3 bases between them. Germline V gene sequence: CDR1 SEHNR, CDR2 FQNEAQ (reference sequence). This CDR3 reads CASSLARETQYF. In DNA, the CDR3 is TGTGCCAGCAGCTTAGCGAGAGAGACCCAGTACTTC. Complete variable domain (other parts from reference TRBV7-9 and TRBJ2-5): DTGVSQNPRHKITKRGQNVTFRCDPISEHNRLYWYRQTLGQGPEFLTYFQNEAQLEKSRLLSDRFSAERPKGSFSTLEIQRTEQGDSAMYLCASSLARETQYFGPGTRLLVL.

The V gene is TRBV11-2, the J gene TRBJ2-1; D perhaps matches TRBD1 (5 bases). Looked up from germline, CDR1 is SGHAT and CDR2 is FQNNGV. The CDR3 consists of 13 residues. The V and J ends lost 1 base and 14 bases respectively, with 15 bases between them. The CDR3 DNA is TGTGCCAGCAGCTTAGTCCCGTCAAAGGACAAGTTCTTC. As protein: CASSLVPSKDKFF. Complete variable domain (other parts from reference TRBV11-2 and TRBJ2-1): EAGVAQSPRYKIIEKRQSVAFWCNPISGHATLYWYQQILGQGPKLLIQFQNNGVVDDSQLPKDRFSAERLKGVDSTLKIQPAKLEDSAVYLCASSLVPSKDKFFGPGTRLTVL.

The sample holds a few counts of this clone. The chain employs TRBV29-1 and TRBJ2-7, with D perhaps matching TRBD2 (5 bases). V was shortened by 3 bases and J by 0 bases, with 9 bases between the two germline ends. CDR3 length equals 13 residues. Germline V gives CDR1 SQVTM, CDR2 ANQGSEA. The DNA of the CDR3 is TGCAGCGTTGAGAACGGGGACTCCTACGAGCAGTACTTC. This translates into CSVENGDSYEQYF.